This entry lists 30 T cell receptor beta chains sequenced from one sample in a study of identical twins. TCRdb independently ran MiXCR on the 5' RACE reads; one entry per CDR3 protein. The sample consists of 130,000 to 150,000 distinct CDR3 sequences, roughly 3.3% of them appearing once. Sequences were obtained from memory T cells sorted from blood. Source of these receptors: a man in his late teens or twenties in good health.

In this sample, this clonotype turned up many times. This sequence joins TRBV5-1 and TRBJ2-3; 11 nucleotides agree with TRBD1. The CDR3 has 19 residues. Germline CDR1 and CDR2: SGHRS and YFSETQ. The V gene end was trimmed by 0 bases and the J gene end by 2 bases; junction bases not matched to a gene: 11. The chain's CDR3 is CASSLGGTGGATYTDTQYF. The DNA for the CDR3 is TGCGCCAGCAGCTTGGGCGGGACAGGGGGAGCAACGTACACAGATACGCAGTATTTT. The whole variable domain, remainder taken from reference TRBV5-1 and TRBJ2-3, is KAGVTQTPRYLIKTRGQQVTLSCSPISGHRSVSWYQQTPGQGLQFLFEYFSETQRNKGNFPGRFSGRQFSNSRSEMNVSTLELGDSALYLCASSLGGTGGATYTDTQYFGPGTRLTVL.

This clonotype was seen at least ten times. V gene TRBV28 combines with J gene TRBJ2-7; D ambiguous. The CDR3 length is 11 residues. From germline, CDR1 is MDHEN and CDR2 SYDVKM. V was clipped by 8 bases and J by 6 bases, with 11 bases between them. CDR3 coding DNA: TGTGCCAGCCGGAATTGGAGCGAGCAGTACTTC. Protein: CASRNWSEQYF.

This clonotype was found many times. V gene TRBV5-8 combines with J gene TRBJ2-5; D remains unclear. V lost 0 bases and J 8 bases, leaving 17 bases between the germline ends. CDR3 length equals 15 residues. Per germline, CDR1 SGHTS and CDR2 YDEGEE. The CDR3 spells CASSLGLLAVDTQYF. The DNA of the CDR3 is TGTGCCAGCAGCTTGGGTTTACTCGCAGTAGACACCCAGTACTTC.

At least ten counts were recorded for this clonotype. Here the CDR3 reads CASSQVLLRTGELFF. As DNA, the CDR3 is TGTGCCAGCAGCCAAGTTCTCTTACGGACCGGGGAGCTGTTTTTT. The rearrangement joins TRBV3-1 to TRBJ2-2, with D unclear. Germline V gene sequence: CDR1 LGHDT, CDR2 YNNKEL (reference sequence). The CDR3 runs to 15 residues. Trimming took off 1 base at V and 5 bases at J, with 11 bases between the two ends.

In its sample, this clonotype was seen a few times. V and J are TRBV12-3 or TRBV12-4 and TRBJ2-2; a possible D gene is TRBD1 (6 bases). The CDR3 contains 13 residues. Deletions cut 5 bases from V and 6 bases from J, with 10 bases between. CDR3 sequence reads: CASSRQVAGELFF. The CDR3 bases are TGTGCCAGCAGTCGACAGGTTGCCGGGGAGCTGTTTTTT.

This clonotype occurred many times. The rearrangement joins TRBV5-1 to TRBJ2-2; a weak D match, TRBD2 (5 bases). The germline gives CDR1 SGHRS, CDR2 YFSETQ. The CDR3 is 16 residues long. V was pared by 0 bases and J by 4 bases, with 13 bases between. Here the CDR3 reads CASSLVRRSSTGELFF. CDR3 sequence (DNA): TGCGCCAGCAGCTTGGTCAGGAGGTCGAGCACCGGGGAGCTGTTTTTT.

V and J are TRBV7-9 and TRBJ1-5; weak D call: TRBD1 (5 bases). V dropped 4 bases and J dropped 4 bases, with 11 bases sitting between them. In germline, CDR1 is SEHNR, CDR2 FQNEAQ (reference sequence). This CDR3 region has 14 residues. The CDR3 nucleotides are TGTGCCAGCAGCTCGGGACGGGATAATCAGCCCCAGCATTTT. It encodes CASSSGRDNQPQHF.

This clonotype was seen a few times. The CDR3 region has the DNA TGTGCCAGCAGACCTCTAGCGGGAGTGACGGAGACCCAGTACTTC. As protein: CASRPLAGVTETQYF. The gene calls are TRBV6-2 or TRBV6-3 and TRBJ2-5, with TRBD2 matching 10 bases. The CDR3 has 15 amino acids. V was pared by 6 bases and J by 5 bases, with 9 bases of the junction left unmatched. CDR1 and CDR2 (germline): MNHEY, SVGEGT.

V is TRBV10-2 and J is TRBJ1-1; 7 bases align to TRBD1. This CDR3 spans 14 amino acids. The ends lost 6 bases at V and 6 bases at J; junction bases unmatched: 10. The germline gives CDR1 WSHSY, CDR2 SAAADI. In DNA, the CDR3 is TGCGCCAGCAGGGTGGTCCCCCAGGGGGCTGAAGCTTTCTTT. This gives the protein CASRVVPQGAEAFF.

This clonotype was observed at least ten times. In nucleotides, the CDR3 is TGCAGTGCTAGAACTGCGACTACCTTTCTCAGTCAAGAGACCCAGTACTTC. Its translation is CSARTATTFLSQETQYF. The V and J genes are TRBV20-1 and TRBJ2-5, with D tentatively TRBD2 (5 bases). This CDR3 spans 17 amino acids. V was trimmed by 2 bases and J by 2 bases, leaving 21 bases between them. Germline V CDR1 and CDR2: DFQATT, SNEGSKA (reference sequence).

The table lists this clonotype with many counts. This rearrangement joins TRBV4-1 to TRBJ2-3; possibly TRBD2 for D (6 bases). The CDR3 contains 15 residues. Trimming removed 2 bases at V and 0 bases at J, with 9 bases between. Per the germline V gene, CDR1 is MGHRA and CDR2 is YSYEKL. DNA of the CDR3: TGCGCCAGCAGCCAACACGGGACTAGCACAGATACGCAGTATTTT. This sequence encodes CASSQHGTSTDTQYF.

This clonotype was detected ten times or more. This sequence joins TRBV27 and TRBJ2-6; the D gene is possibly TRBD2 (7 bases). Germline values: CDR1 MNHEY, CDR2 SMNVEV (reference sequence). CDR3 length: 17 amino acids. The V and J ends lost 2 bases and 4 bases respectively, with 15 bases between them. The CDR3 DNA is TGTGCCAGCAGTTTAACTCGGGGGGCGCAAGGGGCCAACGTCCTGACTTTC. Translation: CASSLTRGAQGANVLTF.

This clonotype was counted many times. The chain links TRBV20-1 to TRBJ2-1, with 12 nucleotides matching TRBD2. The CDR3 spans 15 residues. Trimming at V came to 6 bases and at J to 8 bases, leaving 11 bases not matched to a gene. Germline values: CDR1 DFQATT, CDR2 SNEGSKA (reference sequence). CDR3 in amino acids: CSAFTRTSGIYEQFF. The CDR3 DNA reads as TGCAGTGCATTCACCCGGACTAGCGGGATTTATGAGCAGTTCTTC.

This clonotype was observed at least ten times. The CDR3 protein is CASSLGTGSADGYTF. CDR3 bases: TGTGCCAGCAGCCTTGGGACAGGGAGCGCGGATGGCTACACCTTC. This chain links TRBV27 with TRBJ1-2; TRBD1 aligns across 9 bases. Unmatched junction bases numbered 11, after V lost 6 bases and J lost 6 bases. Germline loops: CDR1 MNHEY, CDR2 SMNVEV (reference sequence). This CDR3 region has 15 residues.

This clonotype was counted many times. This sequence joins TRBV10-2 and TRBJ1-5; D is unresolved. The V end lost 6 bases, the J end lost 0 bases, and 12 bases lay between the germline ends. Germline V gene sequence: CDR1 WSHSY, CDR2 SAAADI. The CDR3 spans 15 residues. The CDR3 DNA sequence: TGCGCCAGCAGGGTGGGAGGAAATAGCAATCAGCCCCAGCATTTT. Protein sequence: CASRVGGNSNQPQHF.

This clonotype was observed at least ten times. The rearrangement joins TRBV5-1 to TRBJ2-7, with D possibly TRBD2 on 5 matching bases. CDR3 size: 13 residues. V was shortened by 4 bases and J by 7 bases, with 15 bases between the two germline ends. In germline, CDR1 is SGHRS, CDR2 YFSETQ. Written as DNA, the CDR3 is TGCGCCAGCAGCGGAGGAGGTCCGGGGGAGCAGTACGTC. As protein: CASSGGGPGEQYV.

There are many counts of this clonotype. V gene TRBV20-1 combines with J gene TRBJ1-1, with 8 positions matching TRBD1. CDR1 and CDR2 (germline): DFQATT, SNEGSKA (reference sequence). The CDR3 covers 13 residues. Germline trimming cut 3 bases from V and 0 bases from J; bases unmatched to any gene: 0. In DNA, the CDR3 is TGCAGTGCTAGGGACAGGGTGAACACTGAAGCTTTCTTT. It specifies CSARDRVNTEAFF.

Ten or more counts support this clonotype. This chain connects TRBV5-1 to TRBJ2-1; tentatively, D is TRBD1 or TRBD2 (5 bases each). Germline loops: CDR1 SGHRS, CDR2 YFSETQ. The CDR3 loop spans 14 amino acids. V lost 1 base to trimming and J lost 5 bases, with 10 bases between them. The CDR3 DNA reads as TGCGCCAGCAGCTTGTGGGACCCCAACAATGAGCAGTTCTTC. Amino acid sequence: CASSLWDPNNEQFF.

In its sample, this clonotype was seen many times. The chain carries TRBV20-1 and TRBJ1-4, with a possible D match to TRBD1 (6 bases). Germline V lookup: CDR1 DFQATT, CDR2 SNEGSKA (reference sequence). V was shortened by 3 bases and J by 2 bases, with 7 bases between the two germline ends. The CDR3 runs to 13 residues. This CDR3 is CSASGQTNEKLFF. DNA for the CDR3: TGCAGTGCTAGCGGACAGACTAATGAAAAACTGTTTTTT.

This clonotype came up many times. The rearrangement uses TRBV6-1 and TRBJ1-1, with D possibly being TRBD1 (5 bases). The CDR3 is 13 residues long. Deletions cut 7 bases from V and 1 base from J, with 10 bases between. CDR1 and CDR2 from the germline V gene are MNHNS and SASEGT. The CDR3 sequence is CASTRQQNTEAFF. The CDR3 bases are TGTGCCAGCACTAGACAGCAGAACACTGAAGCTTTCTTT.

The sample holds one count of this clonotype. Just one base apart from a much larger clone, this may be a read error. The chain has TRBV20-1 and TRBJ2-4, with D hard to call. The CDR3 has 13 amino acids. Looked up from germline, CDR1 is DFQATT and CDR2 is SNEGSKA (reference sequence). Trimming cost V 0 bases and J 9 bases, with 12 bases left between them. Here the CDR3 reads CSARDNSRSIQYF. DNA for the CDR3: TGCAGTGCTAGAGATAACAGCAGGTCCATTCAGTACTTC.

This clonotype has a count of ten or more. The rearrangement joins TRBV6-2 or TRBV6-3 to TRBJ2-7; weak D call: TRBD2 (5 bases). The CDR3 runs 13 residues. Trimming cost V 5 bases and J 1 base, with 9 bases left between them. Germline V gene lookup returns CDR1 MNHEY and CDR2 SVGEGT. The chain's CDR3 is CASSPKRSYEQYF. The CDR3 bases are TGTGCCAGCAGTCCCAAGCGGTCCTACGAGCAGTACTTC.

There are many counts of this clonotype. The genes are TRBV6-2 or TRBV6-3 and TRBJ2-7; TRBD2 might be the D (5 bases). Germline values: CDR1 MNHEY, CDR2 SVGEGT. The CDR3 covers 14 residues. With 6 bases removed from V and 4 bases from J, the gap between germline ends came to 16 bases. Written as DNA, the CDR3 is TGTGCCAGCAGGCGGACTGAGGATCCTTACGAGCAGTACTTC. Amino acids: CASRRTEDPYEQYF.

This clonotype was counted at least ten times. This chain links TRBV6-1 with TRBJ2-7; D is tentatively TRBD1 or TRBD2 (5 bases each). Trimming removed 4 bases from V and 0 bases from J, with 13 bases in between. The CDR3 has 15 amino acids. Germline CDR1 is MNHNS and CDR2 is SASEGT. The DNA for the CDR3 is TGTGCCAGCAGTGGGGGACGGGCTAGCTCCTACGAGCAGTACGTC. Amino acids: CASSGGRASSYEQYV.

This clonotype appeared many times. The rearrangement uses TRBV20-1 and TRBJ2-4; D might be TRBD1 or TRBD2, each matching 5 bases. Germline V CDR1 and CDR2: DFQATT, SNEGSKA (reference sequence). The germline V and J ends were trimmed by 1 base and 7 bases, with 11 bases remaining between them. The CDR3 runs to 13 residues. The CDR3 loop is CSARAGALNIQYF. DNA for the CDR3: TGCAGTGCTAGAGCCGGGGCATTGAACATTCAGTACTTC.

This clonotype was seen ten or more times. The chain is built from TRBV7-2 and TRBJ2-7; 7 bases fit TRBD1. Germline values: CDR1 SGHTA, CDR2 FQGNSA. V trimming: 0 bases; J trimming: 5 bases; junction bases outside the gene matches: 10. The CDR3 spans 16 residues. CDR3 amino acids: CASSLARTGWDHEQYF. The CDR3 bases are TGTGCCAGCAGCTTAGCCCGGACAGGTTGGGATCACGAGCAGTACTTC.

This clonotype has only a few counts. The J gene is TRBJ1-1, the V gene TRBV7-9, with D possibly being TRBD1 (5 bases). This CDR3 has 13 residues. Looked up from germline, CDR1 is SEHNR and CDR2 is FQNEAQ (reference sequence). V was clipped by 4 bases and J by 11 bases, with 17 bases between them. The CDR3 nucleotides read TGTGCCAGCAGCTCGGACCGGGGCCCCGGGGCTTTCTTT. This encodes CASSSDRGPGAFF.

In regard to this clonotype: This may be a read error: a much more frequent sequence differs by one nucleotide. The missing conserved phenylalanine or tryptophan at the end of this CDR3 makes a read error likely. This chain uses TRBV20-1 with TRBJ2-1; D is tentatively TRBD1 or TRBD2 (5 bases each). Looked up from germline, CDR1 is DFQATT and CDR2 is SNEGSKA (reference sequence). CDR3 length: 12 residues. Deletions cut 6 bases from V and 6 bases from J, with 12 bases between. The CDR3 sequence is CSATGATNEQFC. CDR3 coding DNA: TGCAGTGCCACCGGGGCCACCAATGAGCAGTTCTGC.

The chain joins TRBV5-5 to TRBJ2-7; the D is unclear. Trimming removed 4 bases at V and 2 bases at J, with 13 bases between. Germline V gene data show CDR1 as SGHKS and CDR2 as YYEKEE (reference sequence). The CDR3 sequence is 14 residues long. CDR3 loop: CASSHSPQTYEQYF. Here the CDR3 DNA reads TGTGCCAGCAGCCACTCCCCACAAACCTACGAGCAGTACTTC. The full variable domain, with the rest looked up from reference TRBV5-5 and TRBJ2-7, is DAGVTQSPTHLIKTRGQQVTLRCSPISGHKSVSWYQQVLGQGPQFIFQYYEKEERGRGNFPDRFSARQFPNYSSELNVNALLLGDSALYLCASSHSPQTYEQYFGPGTRLTVT.

This clonotype was seen repeatedly, ten times or more. V and J are TRBV12-3 or TRBV12-4 and TRBJ2-6, with D tentatively TRBD2 (6 bases). V lost 8 bases to trimming and J lost 12 bases, with 17 bases between them. This CDR3 has 13 amino acids. The CDR3 DNA sequence: TGTGCCAGCCGGACGGAGTTCGGGAGCGTCCTGACTTTC. This translates into CASRTEFGSVLTF.